These T cell receptor beta chains were read from a single sample in a study of T cells after posttransplantation cyclophosphamide. Produced via immunoSEQ multiplex PCR; TCRdb's table is partial and in-frame only. The repertoire includes tens of thousands of clones, just over 85% of them detected once, and roughly 2.8% sits in the top ten. Sequencing input: PBMCs. The receptors stem from a man aged 25-40 years with a blood cancer, CMV-positive, and with a related stem cell donor. Both conserved end residues are trimmed from each CDR3. Each record gives: V gene, J gene, D gene, CDR3 protein. D genes are given only for firm matches.

v_call: TRBV27; j_call: TRBJ2-7; d_call: NA; cdr3_aa: ASSLVGGVYEQY
v_call: TRBV7-6; j_call: TRBJ2-1; d_call: TRBD2; cdr3_aa: ASSLASFLAEVYNEQF
v_call: TRBV5-4; j_call: TRBJ2-7; d_call: NA; cdr3_aa: ASSLAGTLFSYEQY
v_call: TRBV13; j_call: TRBJ2-1; d_call: TRBD2; cdr3_aa: ASSPKGLAVNEQF
v_call: TRBV6-6; j_call: TRBJ2-1; d_call: NA; cdr3_aa: ASSYSTGDYNEQF
v_call: TRBV6-1; j_call: TRBJ2-3; d_call: NA; cdr3_aa: ASSAVQGPRTDTQY
v_call: TRBV5-6; j_call: TRBJ2-7; d_call: TRBD2; cdr3_aa: ASSSGLAYEQY
v_call: TRBV27; j_call: TRBJ1-3; d_call: TRBD1; cdr3_aa: ASRKGQGSGNTIY
v_call: TRBV15; j_call: TRBJ2-2; d_call: TRBD1; cdr3_aa: ATSRPRQGASGELF
v_call: TRBV29-1; j_call: TRBJ2-5; d_call: NA; cdr3_aa: SVPPGPQETQY
v_call: TRBV5-6; j_call: TRBJ1-4; d_call: TRBD1; cdr3_aa: ASSRRTGQNEKLF
v_call: TRBV29-1; j_call: TRBJ1-1; d_call: NA; cdr3_aa: SVEQGSEAF
v_call: TRBV28; j_call: TRBJ1-4; d_call: TRBD1; cdr3_aa: ASSSGQKLF
v_call: TRBV25-1; j_call: TRBJ1-4; d_call: TRBD1; cdr3_aa: ASSDRGGWEEKLF
v_call: TRBV27; j_call: TRBJ2-3; d_call: NA; cdr3_aa: ASSLRRGTDTQY
v_call: TRBV10-3; j_call: TRBJ2-7; d_call: TRBD1; cdr3_aa: AISVTGATSSYEQY
v_call: TRBV28; j_call: TRBJ2-7; d_call: NA; cdr3_aa: ASSYYSYEQY
v_call: TRBV7-3; j_call: TRBJ2-5; d_call: TRBD1; cdr3_aa: ASSLGQQETQY
v_call: TRBV6-1; j_call: TRBJ2-7; d_call: TRBD1; cdr3_aa: ASSSRDRGGYEQY
v_call: TRBV19; j_call: TRBJ1-4; d_call: TRBD1; cdr3_aa: ATGQRNEKLF
v_call: TRBV7-3; j_call: TRBJ2-1; d_call: NA; cdr3_aa: ASSKDGASYNEQF
v_call: TRBV12-5; j_call: TRBJ1-1; d_call: NA; cdr3_aa: ASGSRGTEAF
v_call: TRBV21-1; j_call: TRBJ2-7; d_call: NA; cdr3_aa: ASRGGQGAESSYEQY
v_call: TRBV7-9; j_call: TRBJ2-5; d_call: NA; cdr3_aa: ASSSRQQETQY
v_call: TRBV6-1; j_call: TRBJ2-2; d_call: TRBD2; cdr3_aa: AALAGITGELF
v_call: TRBV29-1; j_call: TRBJ1-5; d_call: NA; cdr3_aa: SVDEPNQPQH
v_call: TRBV6-1; j_call: TRBJ2-7; d_call: TRBD1; cdr3_aa: ASTSDRAYEQY
v_call: TRBV2; j_call: TRBJ1-1; d_call: TRBD1; cdr3_aa: ASSPDQGGAF
v_call: TRBV7-8; j_call: TRBJ2-1; d_call: TRBD2; cdr3_aa: ASSLVGGWTSGNEQF
v_call: TRBV6-5; j_call: TRBJ2-5; d_call: NA; cdr3_aa: ASSIRGTETQY
v_call: TRBV18; j_call: TRBJ1-6; d_call: TRBD1; cdr3_aa: ASSVGQGISPLH
v_call: TRBV6-1; j_call: TRBJ2-7; d_call: TRBD1; cdr3_aa: ASSPGQGYGQY